The sequence of this T cell receptor (beta chain) was determined in a study of blood T cell repertoires in COVID-19. At the level of the study: Acute and convalescent COVID-19 specimens originated in the United States, Italy and Spain. In each case, the material was cDNA or gDNA derived from T cells, B-cell-depleted T cells, or PBMCs.

As processed by the authors: It was from reference gene primer amplification that nucleated cell counts were estimated. Using immunoSEQ multiplex PCR, the repertoire was profiled, and TCRdb retains in-frame clones only, with some absent. That table furnishes V, J and clone size, whereas the DNA furnished D and trimming. The sample has around 310,000 clones, approximately 90% seen once. The material sequenced was peripheral blood. This receptor was obtained from a woman aged 55-75 years with acute or convalescent COVID-19.

CDR3 DNA sequence: TGTGCCAGCAGCTTAGTGTCCGACAGCCACTACGAGCAGTACTTC. It codes for CASSLVSDSHYEQYF. The V call is TRBV11-2, the J call TRBJ2-7, with a possible D match to TRBD1 (5 bases). The V gene's germline CDR1 is SGHAT and CDR2 FQNNGV. The CDR3 is 15 residues long. The V end lost 1 base, the J end lost 3 bases, and 13 bases lay between the germline ends.